This T cell receptor beta chain was retrieved from a study of a mutant IDH1 vaccine in newly diagnosed glioma. The sample's time point: week 35, safety follow-up. The content of each vaccine dose was 300 ug of mutant IDH1 20-mer peptide, and topical imiquimod accompanied it. Patients came in for eight vaccinations, in weeks 1, 3, 5, 7, 11, 15, 19 and 23. Deletions cut 3 bases from V and 4 bases from J, with 10 bases between. CDR1 and CDR2 (germline): SGHAT, FQNNGV. CDR3 length equals 14 residues. TCRdb's table, derived via immunoSEQ multiplex PCR, lists solely in-frame clones and lacks some. In the table there are tens of thousands of clones, about 73% of which are singletons. A remark on this clone: Its antigen remains unknown.

This sequence originates from a man in his forties or fifties with glioma. The specimen comprised PBMCs, sampled from a glioma patient whose treatment included an IDH1 peptide vaccine. The chain links TRBV11-2 to TRBJ1-5, with D perhaps matching TRBD1 (5 bases). This CDR3 is CASSLGGENQPQHF. The CDR3 coding sequence is TGTGCCAGCAGCTTGGGGGGGGAGAATCAGCCCCAGCATTTT.